Detailed here is one T cell receptor beta chain. This CDR3 region has 20 residues. Trimming cost V 6 bases and J 3 bases; bases outside gene matches: 19. The data were taken from a study of T cells in Graves' hyperthyroidism and ophthalmopathy. A roughly 10 ml volume of fresh peripheral blood provided the PBMCs. From RNA transcripts, TCR beta CDR3 regions were amplified. RT-PCR in the first round (using the HTBI primer set) targeted the TCR CDR3. TCRdb re-called the multiplex PCR reads through MiXCR, storing one row per CDR3 protein. Of around 400,000 distinct CDR3 sequences detected, approximately 15% appear once; the ten largest clones hold roughly 25%.

Material for sequencing was blood. The receptor was isolated from a woman aged 18-35 years with Graves' hyperthyroidism that later progressed to Graves' ophthalmopathy. The V call is TRBV12-3 or TRBV12-4, the J call TRBJ2-1; 11 nucleotides match TRBD2. The CDR3 DNA is TGTGCCAGCAGCTTAATGAACAGACTAGCGGGACGGGGGATCTACAATGAGCAGTTCTTC. It is translated as CASSLMNRLAGRGIYNEQFF.